The 29 T cell receptor beta chains below all came from one sample that was sequenced in a study of shared clonotypes between healthy human individuals. Profiled with immunoSEQ multiplex PCR; TCRdb holds only in-frame clones, not every one. The table records nearly 1,000,000 clones, about three quarters of them present only once. Sequenced material: memory CD4+ T cells sorted from blood. Subset in this sample: CD45RA-negative fraction. These receptor sequences come from a man aged 18 to 30 in good health.

The V call is TRBV10-1, the J call TRBJ2-2; D might be TRBD1 (6 bases). Deletions cut 3 bases from V and 6 bases from J, with 8 bases between. Germline V lookup: CDR1 WNHNN, CDR2 SYGVQD (reference sequence). The CDR3 contains 13 residues. The CDR3 DNA reads as TGCGCCAGCAGTGACAGGGGTGCCGGGGAGCTGTTTTTT. Translation gives CASSDRGAGELFF.

The chain has TRBV30 and TRBJ1-1, with a weak D call TRBD1 (5 bases). V was pared by 3 bases and J by 1 base, with 9 bases between. CDR1 GTSNPN and CDR2 SVGIG come from the germline V gene (reference sequence). This CDR3 comprises 13 residues. The CDR3 DNA reads as TGTGCCTGGAGCAAACAGGAGAACACTGAAGCTTTCTTT. Its protein is CAWSKQENTEAFF.

The chain recombines TRBV6-5 with TRBJ1-5; perhaps TRBD1 as D (5 bases). The ends were cut back, 6 bases at V and 2 bases at J, with 11 bases in the middle. Germline values: CDR1 MNHEY, CDR2 SVGAGI. This CDR3 spans 14 amino acids. The CDR3 protein is CASSMTVGNQPQHF. The CDR3 bases are TGTGCCAGCAGCATGACAGTTGGCAATCAGCCCCAGCATTTT.

The gene calls are TRBV10-3 and TRBJ2-3, with a tentative D call TRBD2 (6 bases). Trimming pared 6 bases from V and 5 bases from J, leaving 6 bases between. The CDR3 spans 11 residues. Germline CDR1 and CDR2: ENHRY and SYGVKD. The chain's CDR3 is CAISGRDTQYF. The CDR3 region has the DNA TGTGCCATCAGCGGGAGAGATACGCAGTATTTT.

This clone appeared a single time. The V call is TRBV6-1, the J call TRBJ1-6, with D hard to call. V was pared by 1 base and J by 4 bases, with 11 bases between. The germline V gene has CDR1 MNHNS and CDR2 SASEGT. The CDR3 extends over 16 amino acids. The CDR3 DNA reads as TGTGCCAGCAGTGAAGAATACCTACAGTATAATTCACCCCTCCACTTT. Translating it yields CASSEEYLQYNSPLHF.

The chain recombines TRBV2 with TRBJ2-1; 9 bases fit TRBD2. This CDR3 is 15 amino acids long. Unmatched junction bases numbered 8, after V lost 6 bases and J lost 5 bases. Germline lookup yields CDR1 SNHLY and CDR2 FYNNEI. The chain's CDR3 is CASRVGREGHNEQFF. The CDR3 bases are TGTGCCAGCAGGGTAGGGCGGGAGGGCCACAATGAGCAGTTCTTC.

This chain joins TRBV6-5 and TRBJ2-7, with D possibly matching TRBD1 (5 bases). Trimming stripped 6 bases from V and 0 bases from J, with 9 bases between. The CDR3 contains 13 residues. Germline V gives CDR1 MNHEY, CDR2 SVGAGI. In nucleotides, the CDR3 is TGTGCCAGCAGAAAGGGGTTCTCCTACGAGCAGTACTTC. Protein: CASRKGFSYEQYF.

J is TRBJ2-1 and V is TRBV30, with TRBD1 identical over 9 bases. V dropped 0 bases and J dropped 0; count of bases not matched to a gene: 3. CDR1 is GTSNPN and CDR2 is SVGIG in the germline V gene (reference sequence). This CDR3 contains 16 residues. In nucleotides, the CDR3 is TGTGCCTGGAGTGTACAGGACAGGGGCTCCTACAATGAGCAGTTCTTC. Translating it yields CAWSVQDRGSYNEQFF.

The chain links TRBV28 to TRBJ1-2; D uncertain. CDR3 length equals 12 residues. Germline V CDR1 and CDR2: MDHEN, SYDVKM. The ends were cut back, 1 base at V and 2 bases at J, with 2 bases in the middle. The CDR3 DNA is TGTGCCAGCAGTTTATTAAACTATGGCTACACCTTC. Encoded protein: CASSLLNYGYTF.

This sequence joins TRBV6-1 and TRBJ2-7, with D hard to call. The germline V gene has CDR1 MNHNS and CDR2 SASEGT. The CDR3 length is 9 residues. The ends were cut back, 10 bases at V and 3 bases at J, with 4 bases in the middle. CDR3 sequence (DNA): TGTGCCACCGGCTACGAGCAGTACTTC. Its protein is CATGYEQYF.

This clone showed up just once. V gene TRBV5-6 combines with J gene TRBJ1-2, with D possibly being TRBD1 (6 bases). The CDR3 extends over 13 amino acids. V shed 9 bases and J shed 1 base, with 13 bases lying between them. Germline CDR1 is SGHDT and CDR2 is YYEEEE. As DNA, the CDR3 is TGTGCCACCCAGACAGGAGTTAACTATGGCTACACCTTC. It specifies CATQTGVNYGYTF.

This clone has a single count. V and J are TRBV10-1 and TRBJ2-3; no clear D gene. The CDR3 is 12 amino acids. Germline V gene sequence: CDR1 WNHNN, CDR2 SYGVQD (reference sequence). Deletions cut 2 bases from V and 6 bases from J, with 6 bases between. CDR3 region: CASSEDRDTQYF. In DNA, the CDR3 is TGCGCCAGCAGTGAGGACCGCGATACGCAGTATTTT.

The genes are TRBV10-2 and TRBJ1-2, with 8 bases fitting TRBD1. The V gene end was trimmed by 4 bases and the J gene end by 1 base; junction bases not matched to a gene: 5. This CDR3 region has 15 residues. Germline CDR1 WSHSY, CDR2 SAAADI. Here the CDR3 DNA reads TGCGCCAGCAGTGCAACAGGGGGTAGTAACTATGGCTACACCTTC. Protein sequence: CASSATGGSNYGYTF.

CDR3 amino acids: CASRPLGGTSGRAYEQYF. CDR3 in DNA: TGTGCCAGCAGACCTCTGGGAGGGACTAGCGGGAGGGCCTACGAGCAGTACTTC. This sequence joins TRBV7-9 and TRBJ2-7; the match to TRBD2 covers 16 bases. The CDR3 loop spans 18 amino acids. CDR1 and CDR2 from the germline V gene are SEHNR and FQNEAQ (reference sequence). Losses at the gene ends were 6 bases for V and 2 bases for J; bases not matched to a gene: 10.

This clone turned up a few times. This same CDR3 is encoded by further DNA sequences in the sample. The CDR3 reads CAISESTGAGTEAFF. The CDR3 DNA sequence: TGTGCCATCAGTGAGTCGACAGGGGCGGGGACTGAAGCTTTCTTT. The chain employs TRBV10-3 and TRBJ1-1; the match to TRBD1 covers 8 bases. This CDR3 has 15 residues. J was trimmed by 5 bases and V by 0 bases; bases with no gene match: 5. Germline V gene data show CDR1 as ENHRY and CDR2 as SYGVKD.

The rearrangement links TRBV4-3 to TRBJ1-1; D might be TRBD1 (6 bases). The CDR3 is made up of 17 amino acids. Germline values: CDR1 LGHNA, CDR2 YSLEER. Trimming removed 3 bases from V and 3 bases from J, with 20 bases in between. The CDR3 loop reads CASSHRIMGRGDTEAFF. CDR3 sequence (DNA): TGCGCCAGCAGCCATCGCATTATGGGGAGGGGGGACACTGAAGCTTTCTTT.

This rearrangement joins TRBV5-1 to TRBJ1-1; possible D gene TRBD1, 6 bases. V was shortened by 0 bases and J by 10 bases, with 13 bases between the two germline ends. The germline V gene has CDR1 SGHRS and CDR2 YFSETQ. The CDR3 loop spans 13 amino acids. In nucleotides, the CDR3 is TGCGCCAGCAGCTTGGAATCCCAAGGGGGAGCTTTCTTT. It translates to CASSLESQGGAFF.

J is TRBJ1-6 and V is TRBV27; D not resolved. The CDR3 is made up of 15 amino acids. Per the germline V gene, CDR1 is MNHEY and CDR2 is SMNVEV (reference sequence). V was shortened by 3 bases and J by 4 bases, with 10 bases between the two germline ends. CDR3 DNA sequence: TGTGCCAGCAGTTTGGACGGAGTTTATAATTCACCCCTCCACTTT. It is translated as CASSLDGVYNSPLHF.

As concerns this clone: Given a far larger clone just one base away, this is likely a sequencing read error. The CDR3 DNA reads TGCAGCGTTGTAAGGGACAGGGGGGCCGGGGAGCTGTTTTTT. As protein: CSVVRDRGAGELFF. V is TRBV29-1 and J is TRBJ2-2; 11 positions match TRBD1. The CDR3 consists of 14 residues. The V gene end was trimmed by 4 bases and the J gene end by 6 bases; junction bases not matched to a gene: 4. Germline CDR1 is SQVTM and CDR2 is ANQGSEA.

This clone came up a few times. One end of the junction is discordant with germline, which a read error may explain. The chain employs TRBV7-7 and TRBJ2-3, with D uncertain. CDR1 is SSHAT, CDR2 FNYEAQ, per germline (reference sequence). The CDR3 consists of 14 residues. In nucleotides, the CDR3 is TGTGCTAGCAGCTTGGACGATTCTGCAGATACGCAGTATTTT. Translation gives CASSLDDSADTQYF.

This chain joins TRBV30 and TRBJ2-3; no reliable D call. CDR1 is GTSNPN and CDR2 is SVGIG in the germline V gene (reference sequence). V lost 3 bases to trimming and J lost 4 bases, with 8 bases between them. The CDR3 runs to 12 residues. CDR3 sequence (DNA): TGTGCCTGGAGCCGGCTAGCAGATACGCAGTATTTT. Protein: CAWSRLADTQYF.

The chain has TRBV19 and TRBJ2-2; 7 bases align to TRBD1. Germline trimming cut 5 bases from V and 1 base from J; bases unmatched to any gene: 7. Germline loops: CDR1 LNHDA, CDR2 SQIVND (reference sequence). The CDR3 consists of 16 residues. The CDR3 sequence is CASSPVDRLNTGELFF. The CDR3 DNA follows: TGTGCCAGTAGTCCCGTGGACAGGTTGAACACCGGGGAGCTGTTTTTT.

This clone was counted ten times or more. The chain joins TRBV5-1 to TRBJ2-1; no clear D gene. This CDR3 is 14 amino acids long. Per germline, CDR1 SGHRS and CDR2 YFSETQ. V was cut by 2 bases and J by 3 bases, with 9 bases left in between. The chain's CDR3 is CASSFGVRYNEQFF. The CDR3 region has the DNA TGCGCCAGCAGCTTTGGGGTTCGCTACAATGAGCAGTTCTTC.

The J gene is TRBJ2-7, the V gene TRBV7-8, with D hard to call. The CDR3 is made up of 14 amino acids. V lost 1 base and J 4 bases, leaving 11 bases between the germline ends. Germline-derived CDR1 and CDR2 are SGHVS and FQNEAQ. This CDR3 reads CASSLGLGSYEQYF. The CDR3, as DNA: TGTGCCAGCAGCTTAGGGCTAGGGTCGTACGAGCAGTACTTC.

The gene calls are TRBV11-1 and TRBJ2-1, with 9 bases identical to TRBD1. The CDR3 is 14 amino acids. Trimming at V came to 5 bases and at J to 6 bases, leaving 5 bases not matched to a gene. CDR1 is SGHAT and CDR2 is FQDESV in the germline V gene (reference sequence). CDR3 amino acids: CASSRDRVGNEQFF. The CDR3 DNA sequence: TGTGCCAGCAGCAGGGACAGGGTTGGCAATGAGCAGTTCTTC. Variable domain in full (rest from reference TRBV11-1 and TRBJ2-1): EAEVAQSPRYKITEKSQAVAFWCDPISGHATLYWYRQILGQGPELLVQFQDESVVDDSQLPKDRFSAERLKGVDSTLKIQPAELGDSAMYLCASSRDRVGNEQFFGPGTRLTVL.

This clone was recorded only once. The J gene is TRBJ2-2, the V gene TRBV10-2, with 8 bases identical to TRBD2. Germline CDR1 reads WSHSY; CDR2 reads SAAADI. V shed 9 bases and J 1 base; nucleotides not matched to a gene: 4. CDR3 size: 14 residues. CDR3 loop: CASTGGRNTGELFF. In DNA form, the CDR3 reads TGCGCCAGTACGGGGGGGCGGAACACCGGGGAGCTGTTTTTT.

V and J are TRBV6-5 and TRBJ1-5; maybe TRBD1 (6 bases). Germline loops: CDR1 MNHEY, CDR2 SVGAGI. V was clipped by 0 bases and J by 6 bases, with 9 bases between them. This CDR3 spans 14 amino acids. The CDR3 DNA is TGTGCCAGCAGTTACTCGGGGGCGGTTCAGCCCCAGCATTTT. Its protein product is CASSYSGAVQPQHF.

The rearrangement uses TRBV16 and TRBJ1-4; unclear D gene. The CDR3 totals 14 residues. The V gene lost 2 bases and the J gene lost 8 bases, with 12 bases spanning the gap. CDR1 KGHSY and CDR2 FQNENV come from the germline V gene. The CDR3 region is CASSQIRMGEKLFF. CDR3 in DNA: TGTGCCAGCAGCCAAATCCGGATGGGAGAAAAACTGTTTTTT.

This chain links TRBV27 with TRBJ2-7, with 12 bases aligning to TRBD2. This CDR3 has 17 amino acids. Trimming cost V 5 bases and J 7 bases; bases outside gene matches: 15. CDR1 is MNHEY, CDR2 SMNVEV, per germline (reference sequence). DNA of the CDR3: TGTGCCAGCAGTCGCAGGACTAGCGGGGCTCACATAGGGGAGCAGTACTTC. Protein sequence: CASSRRTSGAHIGEQYF.